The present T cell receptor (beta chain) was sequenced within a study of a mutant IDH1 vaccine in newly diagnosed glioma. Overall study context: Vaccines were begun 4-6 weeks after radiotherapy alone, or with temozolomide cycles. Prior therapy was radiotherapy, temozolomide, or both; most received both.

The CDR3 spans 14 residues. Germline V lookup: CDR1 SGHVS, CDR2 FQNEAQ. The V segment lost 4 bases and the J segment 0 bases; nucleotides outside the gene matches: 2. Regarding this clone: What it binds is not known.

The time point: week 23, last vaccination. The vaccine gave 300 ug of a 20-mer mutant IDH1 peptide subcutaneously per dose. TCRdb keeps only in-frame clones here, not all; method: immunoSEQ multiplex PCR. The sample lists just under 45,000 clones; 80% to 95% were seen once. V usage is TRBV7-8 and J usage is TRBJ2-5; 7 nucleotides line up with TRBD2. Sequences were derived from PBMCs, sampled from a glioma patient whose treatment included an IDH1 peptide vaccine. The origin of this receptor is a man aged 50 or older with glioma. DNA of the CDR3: TGTGCCAGCAGCTGGGGGGGGTACCAAGAGACCCAGTACTTC. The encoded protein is CASSWGGYQETQYF.